This T cell receptor (beta chain) is from a study of Ad26.COV2.S vaccination and SARS-CoV-2 variants. General observations from the study: Placebo recipients trailed vaccine recipients in spike-specific TCR breadth.

Concerning this clone: The antigen remains undetermined.

V dropped 0 bases and J dropped 2 bases, with 13 bases sitting between them. This CDR3 is built from 16 residues. Germline V lookup: CDR1 LGHNA, CDR2 YSLEER. Assay used: immunoSEQ multiplex PCR; TCRdb lists only in-frame clones, some missing. The sample consists of a few hundred thousand clones, roughly 91% of them appearing once. The treatment was: 15 to 20 received Ad26.COV2.S at low or high dose, single or two shots; several received placebo; per-sample allocation not given. Sampling occurred on day 63 after the first vaccine or placebo injection. Spike of the Wuhan-strain SARS-CoV-2 was expressed by an Ad26 vector, which formed the vaccine.

The TCR sequence derives from a person between 18 and 65 years old who received the Ad26.COV2.S COVID-19 vaccine or a placebo. Sequenced here: peripheral blood, sampled in a trial of Ad26.COV2.S vaccine versus placebo. The rearrangement joins TRBV4-3 to TRBJ1-2; D is undetermined. CDR3 nucleotides: TGCGCCAGCAGCCAAGATGTTCGACGGCAGAACTATGGCTACACCTTC. As protein: CASSQDVRRQNYGYTF.